This T cell receptor (beta chain) was captured by sequencing in a study of blood T cell repertoires in COVID-19. Study summary: Researchers got acute and convalescent COVID-19 samples from the United States, Italy and Spain. From T cells, B-cell-depleted T cells, or PBMCs came the material, which was cDNA or gDNA.

Original processing notes: The authors estimated nucleated cell counts from reference gene primer amplification. Some clones are missing from TCRdb's copy, which holds only in-frame ones; the method was immunoSEQ multiplex PCR. V and J calls and clone size follow that table, whereas D and trimming were derived from the DNA. The sample contains 140,000 to 150,000 clones, around 87% of which appear only once. Seattle cases were enrolled at active infection and followed longitudinally. From germline, CDR1 is MDHEN and CDR2 SYDVKM. V shed 8 bases, J shed 4 bases, and the junction held 9 bases outside the gene matches. This CDR3 region has 15 residues.

The source of this sequence is a young man with COVID-19, enrolled during active disease. The chain employs TRBV28 and TRBJ2-1, with 9 bases aligning to TRBD2. The sample consisted of peripheral blood. In nucleotides, the CDR3 is TGTGCCAGCTCCCCGCGGGAGGGCTCTTACAATGAGCAGTTCTTC. It codes for CASSPREGSYNEQFF.